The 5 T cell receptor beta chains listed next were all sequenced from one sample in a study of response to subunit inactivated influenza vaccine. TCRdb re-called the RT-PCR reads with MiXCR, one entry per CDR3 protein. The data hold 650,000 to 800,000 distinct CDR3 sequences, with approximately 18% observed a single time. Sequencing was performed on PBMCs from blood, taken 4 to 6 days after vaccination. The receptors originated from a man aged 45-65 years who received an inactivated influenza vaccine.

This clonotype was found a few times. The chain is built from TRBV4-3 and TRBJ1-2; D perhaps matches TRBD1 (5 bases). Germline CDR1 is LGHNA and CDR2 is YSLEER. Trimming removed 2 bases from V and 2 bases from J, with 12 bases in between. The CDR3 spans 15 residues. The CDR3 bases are TGCGCCAGCAGCCAATCCACGGGGCGGAACTATGGCTACACCTTC. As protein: CASSQSTGRNYGYTF.

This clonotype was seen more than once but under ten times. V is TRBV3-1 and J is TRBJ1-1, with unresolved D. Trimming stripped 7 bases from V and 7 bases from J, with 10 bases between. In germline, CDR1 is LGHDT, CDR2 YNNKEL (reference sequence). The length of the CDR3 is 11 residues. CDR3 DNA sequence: TGTGCCAGCATGAGGCGGGGTGAAGCTTTCTTT. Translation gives CASMRRGEAFF.

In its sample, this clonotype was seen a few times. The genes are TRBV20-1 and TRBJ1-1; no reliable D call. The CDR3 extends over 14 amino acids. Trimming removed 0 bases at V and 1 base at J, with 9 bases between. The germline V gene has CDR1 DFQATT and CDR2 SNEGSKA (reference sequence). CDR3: CSARDIRSNTEAFF. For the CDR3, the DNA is TGCAGTGCTAGAGATATACGGTCGAACACTGAAGCTTTCTTT.

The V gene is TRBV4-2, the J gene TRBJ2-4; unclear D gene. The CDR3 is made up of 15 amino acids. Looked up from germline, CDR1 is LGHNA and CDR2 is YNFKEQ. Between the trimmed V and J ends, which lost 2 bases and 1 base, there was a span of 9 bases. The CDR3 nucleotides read TGTGCCAGCAGCCAAAGCGTGGGGGCCAAAAACATTCAGTACTTC. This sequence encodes CASSQSVGAKNIQYF.

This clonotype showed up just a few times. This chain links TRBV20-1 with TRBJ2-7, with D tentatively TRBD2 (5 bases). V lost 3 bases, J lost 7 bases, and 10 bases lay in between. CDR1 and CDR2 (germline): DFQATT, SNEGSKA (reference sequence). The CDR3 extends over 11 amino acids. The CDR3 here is CSASRAGEQYF. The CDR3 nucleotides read TGCAGTGCTAGTAGGGCGGGTGAGCAGTACTTC.